The rows below give T cell receptor beta chains drawn from one sample of a study of PD-1 blockade in classical Hodgkin lymphoma. Measured with immunoSEQ multiplex PCR; TCRdb has only the in-frame clones, and not every one. The sample holds some 40,000 clones, about 70% seen once. The sample was peripheral blood mononuclear cells (PBMCs), taken before the second cycle of nivolumab. These TCRs come from a human donor with classical Hodgkin lymphoma. Both conserved end residues are part of each CDR3. Only part of the rows carry a size: once, few, many, or a class if the clone is expanded.

j_call	v_call	clone_size	cdr3_aa
TRBJ1-5	TRBV5-1	NA	CASSLANPGEQPQHF
TRBJ2-5	TRBV5-1	NA	CASSPGQPQETQYF
TRBJ2-6	TRBV5-4	NA	CASRGGGSGANVLTF
TRBJ2-7	TRBV12-5	NA	CASGKRRTGYEQYF
TRBJ2-1	TRBV7-3	NA	CASSLAGTSGSYNEQFF
TRBJ1-4	TRBV5-8	few	CASSSPGQVFGKLFF
TRBJ1-4	TRBV9	few	CASSSQGAGEKLFF
TRBJ2-1	TRBV13	NA	CASSPTTSGRIGKQFF
TRBJ1-1	TRBV28	NA	CASSRIPRTGNPLNTEAFF
TRBJ2-1	TRBV7-2	NA	CASSLDGRSYNEQFF